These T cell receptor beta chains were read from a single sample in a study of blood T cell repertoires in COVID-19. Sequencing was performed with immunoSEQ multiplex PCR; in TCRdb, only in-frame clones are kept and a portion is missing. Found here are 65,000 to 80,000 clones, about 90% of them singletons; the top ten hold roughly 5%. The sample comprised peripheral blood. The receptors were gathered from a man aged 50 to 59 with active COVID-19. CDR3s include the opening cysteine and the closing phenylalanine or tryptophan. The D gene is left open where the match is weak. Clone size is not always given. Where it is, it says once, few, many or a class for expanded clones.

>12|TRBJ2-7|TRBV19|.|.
TGTGCCAGTAGTATCCAGACCTACGAGCAGTACTTC
CASSIQTYEQYF
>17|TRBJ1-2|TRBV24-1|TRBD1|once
TGTGCCACCAGCGGGATATTACCGGGACAGGGGACCTATGGCTACACCTTC
CATSGILPGQGTYGYTF
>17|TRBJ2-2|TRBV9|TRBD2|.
TGTGCCAGCAGCGTAGCTCCAGCGGGGTATTCCACCGGGGAGCTGTTTTTT
CASSVAPAGYSTGELFF
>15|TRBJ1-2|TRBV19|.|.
TGTGCCAGTCTAGATCCGGCCGTACCCAACTATGGCTACACCTTC
CASLDPAVPNYGYTF
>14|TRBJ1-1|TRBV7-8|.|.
TGTGCCAGCAGCAGCCAGGGCTTGAACACTGAAGCTTTCTTT
CASSSQGLNTEAFF
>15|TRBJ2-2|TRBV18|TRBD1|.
TGTGCCAGCTCACCTCCGGGACAGGGAAACGGGGAGCTGTTTTTT
CASSPPGQGNGELFF
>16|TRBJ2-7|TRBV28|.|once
TGTGCCAGCAGTCGGGAAAAGGCAGGGGCTTTCTACGAGCAGTACTTC
CASSREKAGAFYEQYF
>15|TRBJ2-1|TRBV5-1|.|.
TGCGCCAGCAGCTTGGCCGACAGTACCTACAATGAGCAGTTCTTC
CASSLADSTYNEQFF
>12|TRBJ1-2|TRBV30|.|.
TGTGCCCTACCCGGGGGGAGCTATGGCTACACCTTC
CALPGGSYGYTF
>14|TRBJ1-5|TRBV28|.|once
TGTGCCGCACAGGGCCCGGGACCCAATCAGCCCCAGCATTTT
CAAQGPGPNQPQHF
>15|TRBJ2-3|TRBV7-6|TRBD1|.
TGTGCCAGCAGCCCCTACAGGGGTAGCACAGATACGCAGTATTTT
CASSPYRGSTDTQYF
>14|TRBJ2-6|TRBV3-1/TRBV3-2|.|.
TGTGCCAGCAGCCACGGTCTTGGGGCCAACGTCCTGACTTTC
CASSHGLGANVLTF
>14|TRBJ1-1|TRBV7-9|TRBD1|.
TGTGCCAGCAGCCTCACAGGGGGCATCACTGAAGCTTTCTTT
CASSLTGGITEAFF
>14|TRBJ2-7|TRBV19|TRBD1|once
TGTGCCAGTAGCGACGACAGGGTAGGATACGAGCAGTACTTC
CASSDDRVGYEQYF
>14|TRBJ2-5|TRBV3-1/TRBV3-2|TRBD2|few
TGTGCCAGCAGCCAAATATCTAGCGGACAGACCCAGTACTTC
CASSQISSGQTQYF
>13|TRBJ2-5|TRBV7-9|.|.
TGTGCCAGCAGCCGCGGGACAGAAGAGACCCAGTACTTC
CASSRGTEETQYF
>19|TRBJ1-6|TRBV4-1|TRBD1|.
TGCGCCAGCAGCCAAGATACGGTCGGAGGGGGCAGAATCCGGTCACCCCTCCACTTT
CASSQDTVGGGRIRSPLHF
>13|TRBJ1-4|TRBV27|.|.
TGTGCCAGCAGATCCGGACAGAATGAAAAACTGTTTTTT
CASRSGQNEKLFF
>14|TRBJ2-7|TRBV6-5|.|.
TGTGCCAGCAGTTATGAATCAACAGGGAATGAGCAGTACTTC
CASSYESTGNEQYF
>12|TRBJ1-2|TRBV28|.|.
TGTGCCAGCAGTTTAAATATCTATGGCTACACCTTC
CASSLNIYGYTF
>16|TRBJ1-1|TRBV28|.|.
TGTGCCAGCAGTTTGGAGGATTCGGGGGTGGTCACTGAAGCTTTCTTT
CASSLEDSGVVTEAFF
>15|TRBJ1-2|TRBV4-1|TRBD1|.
TGCGCCAGCCGAAGCACCGGACAGGGGAAGAATGGCTACACCTTC
CASRSTGQGKNGYTF
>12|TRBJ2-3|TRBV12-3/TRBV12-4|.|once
TGTGCCAGCAGTTTCCTCGCAGATACGCAGTATTTT
CASSFLADTQYF
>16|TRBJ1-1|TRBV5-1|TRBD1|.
TGCGCCAGCAGCCCTGGACAGGGAAGAGTGAACACTGAAGCTTTCTTT
CASSPGQGRVNTEAFF
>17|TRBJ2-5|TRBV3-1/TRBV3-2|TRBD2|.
TGTGCCAGCAGCCTGCCCAAGACTAGCGGGGGCGGGGAGACCCAGTACTTC
CASSLPKTSGGGETQYF
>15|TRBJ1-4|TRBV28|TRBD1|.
TGTGCCAGCAGTTCGACAGGGACGTATAATGAAAAACTGTTTTTT
CASSSTGTYNEKLFF
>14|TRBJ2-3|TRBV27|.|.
TGTGCCAGCAGCTCGACTACTAGCACAGATACGCAGTATTTT
CASSSTTSTDTQYF
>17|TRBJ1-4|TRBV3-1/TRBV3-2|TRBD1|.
TGTGCCAGCAGCCAAGTAGTAGGGGGCCCGACTAATGAAAAACTGTTTTTT
CASSQVVGGPTNEKLFF
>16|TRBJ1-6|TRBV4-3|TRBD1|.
TGCGCCAGCAGCCAAGATAGATCAGGGGGGATTTCACCCCTCCACTTT
CASSQDRSGGISPLHF
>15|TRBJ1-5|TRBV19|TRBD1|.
TGTGCCAGTAGTATTAGCAGGGGGCGAAGGCAGCCCCAGCATTTT
CASSISRGRRQPQHF
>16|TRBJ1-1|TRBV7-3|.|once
TGTGCCAGCAGCTCTGGCCACAGGTCGGCGAACACTGAAGCTTTCTTT
CASSSGHRSANTEAFF
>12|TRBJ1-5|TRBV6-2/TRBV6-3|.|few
TGTGCCAGCAGTTATCCGGAGGGGCCCCAGCATTTT
CASSYPEGPQHF
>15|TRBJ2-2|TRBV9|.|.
TGTGCCAGCAGCGTAGATTACCGGGGGAACGGGGAGCTGTTTTTT
CASSVDYRGNGELFF
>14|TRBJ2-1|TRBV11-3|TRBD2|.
TGTGCCAGCAGCCCAGGGACTAACTACAATGAGCAGTTCTTC
CASSPGTNYNEQFF
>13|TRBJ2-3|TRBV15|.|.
TGTGCCACCAGCAGAGATTTCGGAGATACGCAGTATTTT
CATSRDFGDTQYF
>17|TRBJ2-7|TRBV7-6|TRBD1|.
TGTGCCAGCAGCCCCGTATCACAGGGGCCCTTCGCCCACGAGCAGTACTTC
CASSPVSQGPFAHEQYF
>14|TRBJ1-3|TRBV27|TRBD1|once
TGTGCCAGCATCCCGACAGGGTCTGGAAACACCATATATTTT
CASIPTGSGNTIYF